Described below is a single T cell receptor beta chain sequence and its context. The antigen is not known. Germline CDR1 and CDR2: SGHRS and YFSETQ. The CDR3 has 15 amino acids. The V and J ends lost 4 bases and 2 bases, in that order; junction bases with no gene match: 8. Sequencing relied on a cDNA template that was reverse transcribed from extracted RNA. The table came from immunoSEQ multiplex PCR; TCRdb's copy has only in-frame clones and leaves some out. The sample has 150,000 to 200,000 clones, about 66% seen once. The data are from a study of CD8+ T cells in alopecia areata. Study context: The drug, oral tofacitinib, was given to treated patients at 5 to 10 mg twice daily.

Study-level findings and limits: Scalp sequencing also captures normal skin's resident alphabeta T cells.

The receptor was isolated from a human donor with alopecia areata. This rearrangement joins TRBV5-1 to TRBJ2-7; 8 bases line up with TRBD1. The sample consisted of CD8+ T cells sorted from blood, taken at week 0. The CDR3 reads CASSPPTGEPYEQYF. DNA of the CDR3: TGCGCCAGCAGCCCCCCGACAGGGGAACCCTACGAGCAGTACTTC. The entire variable domain, with the rest obtained from reference TRBV5-1 and TRBJ2-7, is as follows: KAGVTQTPRYLIKTRGQQVTLSCSPISGHRSVSWYQQTPGQGLQFLFEYFSETQRNKGNFPGRFSGRQFSNSRSEMNVSTLELGDSALYLCASSPPTGEPYEQYFGPGTRLTVT.